Ten or more counts support the clone carrying this T cell receptor (beta chain). This sample was taken from a study of regulatory T cells in long-lasting Graves disease. Time point of the sample: newly diagnosed GD, antithyroid drugs for less than 3 months. Following extraction of RNA from PBMCs, that RNA was used to make the TCR library. Arm-PCR of CDR3 regions with iRepertoire HTBI primers generated TCR beta libraries. Using its own MiXCR run on the multiplex PCR reads, TCRdb lists one record per CDR3 protein. In the table there are some 410,000 distinct CDR3 sequences, 15% to 20% of which are singletons. The CDR3 contains 15 residues. Deletions cut 4 bases from V and 2 bases from J, with 14 bases between. Germline-derived CDR1 and CDR2 are LGHDT and YNNKEL (reference sequence). This same sample was also taken into another study, of T cells in Graves' hyperthyroidism and ophthalmopathy.

The sequence was obtained from a woman aged 25 to 39 with Graves disease. Sequencing was performed on peripheral blood mononuclear cells (PBMCs), taken at new diagnosis, from a patient treated with antithyroid drugs. This rearrangement joins TRBV3-1 to TRBJ1-2, with unresolved D. This CDR3 reads CASSPQFAMNYGYTF. The CDR3, as DNA: TGTGCCAGCAGCCCCCAGTTTGCTATGAACTATGGCTACACCTTC.